This T cell receptor (beta chain) comes out of a study of identifying expanded T cells in peripheral blood. TCRdb keeps only in-frame clones here, not all; method: immunoSEQ multiplex PCR. The sample shows 60,000 to 65,000 clones, about four fifths of them seen only once. The CDR3 loop spans 13 amino acids. V shed 6 bases and J shed 5 bases, with 11 bases lying between them. Germline CDR1 KGHSH, CDR2 LQKENI. The chain couples TRBV18 to TRBJ1-5, with a possible D match to TRBD1 (5 bases). The receptor comes from a person between 18 and 69 years old in good health. Sequenced: blood. The DNA for the CDR3 is TGTGCCAGCTCTCCCCCGGGGGATCAGCCCCAGCATTTT. As protein: CASSPPGDQPQHF.